One sample yielded the 3 T cell receptor beta chains listed below, sequenced in a study of molecular identifiers for immune sequencing clone quantification. From the PCR reads, TCRdb called clonotypes with MiXCR, one entry per CDR3 protein. The sample has over 65,000 distinct CDR3 sequences, 20% to 25% seen once; the top ten hold 0.78%. Sequencing used naive CD8+ T cells from blood, with Jurkat cell RNA spiked in. Stated subset: FACS-sorted CD8+CD4-CCR7+CD45RA+ naive T cells. These receptors were taken from a human donor in good health. Some libraries in this study had Jurkat cell RNA spiked in.

This clonotype was counted a single time. The chain couples TRBV27 to TRBJ1-5; D remains unclear. CDR3 size: 14 residues. CDR1 is MNHEY and CDR2 is SMNVEV in the germline V gene (reference sequence). V was pared by 9 bases and J by 2 bases, with 14 bases between. The CDR3 is CASPGAGGNQPQHF. The CDR3 DNA sequence: TGTGCCAGTCCAGGCGCCGGGGGCAATCAGCCCCAGCATTTT.

The V call is TRBV5-3, the J call TRBJ2-7; the D gene is possibly TRBD1 (6 bases). TRBV5-3 is identified as an open reading frame with a role that is uncertain. This CDR3 region has 14 residues. V dropped 8 bases and J dropped 0 bases, with 15 bases sitting between them. The CDR3 DNA follows: TGTGCCAGCAGCATGACAGGAAACTCCTACGAGCAGTACTTC. Encoded protein: CASSMTGNSYEQYF.

This clonotype was recorded at least ten times. This sequence joins TRBV12-3 or TRBV12-4 and TRBJ1-1, with a weak D call TRBD1 (5 bases). The CDR3 extends over 12 amino acids. Trimming took 5 bases from V and 5 from J, leaving 9 bases between them. CDR3 loop: CASSGKGTEAFF. The CDR3 coding sequence is TGTGCCAGCAGTGGGAAGGGGACTGAAGCTTTCTTT.